One and the same sample provided the 21 T cell receptor beta chains below, sequenced in a study of cytomegalovirus exposure and HLA in healthy donors. The PCR had 60 Vbeta and 13 Jbeta primers. The protocol was immunoSEQ multiplex PCR, while the TCRdb copy is restricted to in-frame clones and leaves out a portion. Altogether 55,000 to 65,000 clones are present, 89% being singletons, with the ten largest covering about 1.4%. Sequenced: PBMCs. These receptors all stem from a man aged 30 to 39 in good health and CMV-seropositive.

The chain carries TRBV9 and TRBJ2-1, with D possibly being TRBD2 (6 bases). V lost 4 bases, J lost 2 bases, and 13 bases lay in between. The CDR3 has 15 residues. Germline CDR1 SGDLS, CDR2 YYNGEE. The CDR3 protein is CASSLDSGAYNEQFF. Written as DNA, the CDR3 is TGTGCCAGCAGCCTCGATAGCGGAGCCTACAATGAGCAGTTCTTC.

CDR3 sequence: CSVLRGLQETQYF. The CDR3 DNA reads TGCAGCGTTCTCCGGGGACTACAAGAGACCCAGTACTTC. This chain links TRBV29-1 with TRBJ2-5; TRBD2 aligns across 7 bases. The CDR3 length is 13 residues. Trimming cost V 5 bases and J 2 bases; bases outside gene matches: 5. Germline-derived CDR1 and CDR2 are SQVTM and ANQGSEA.

The gene calls are TRBV6-1 and TRBJ1-2, with TRBD1 identical over 9 bases. With V trimmed by 7 bases and J by 7 bases, 4 bases remained unmatched. This CDR3 is 12 amino acids long. Germline V gene data show CDR1 as MNHNS and CDR2 as SASEGT. The CDR3 loop is CASNTGGLGYTF. CDR3 DNA: TGTGCCAGCAACACAGGGGGCCTTGGCTACACCTTC.

This sequence joins TRBV27 and TRBJ2-1; D gene unclear. The CDR3 runs to 13 residues. The germline CDR1 and CDR2 sequences are MNHEY and SMNVEV (reference sequence). Trimming stripped 0 bases from V and 4 bases from J, with 4 bases between. The CDR3 loop reads CASSLSLYNEQFF. As DNA, the CDR3 is TGTGCCAGCAGTTTATCCCTATACAATGAGCAGTTCTTC.

CDR3 nucleotide sequence: TGTGCCAGCCAACCCCAGGGGTCTGGGGCCAACGTCCTGACTTTC. Encoded protein: CASQPQGSGANVLTF. The chain recombines TRBV6-5 with TRBJ2-6, with TRBD1 as a possible D gene (6 bases). V shed 8 bases and J shed 1 base, with 12 bases lying between them. The germline gives CDR1 MNHEY, CDR2 SVGAGI. This CDR3 is built from 15 residues.

This chain links TRBV28 with TRBJ2-6; 8 bases align to TRBD2. This CDR3 is 18 amino acids long. CDR1 and CDR2 from the germline V gene are MDHEN and SYDVKM. The V and J ends lost 6 bases and 0 bases, in that order; junction bases with no gene match: 10. The CDR3 protein is CASSLGGVLYSGANVLTF. For the CDR3, the DNA is TGTGCCAGCAGCCTCGGGGGGGTCCTCTACTCTGGGGCCAACGTCCTGACTTTC.

This chain links TRBV7-3 with TRBJ2-7; 7 bases are a match to TRBD1. Per the germline V gene, CDR1 is SGHTA and CDR2 is FQGTGA. The V segment lost 2 bases and the J segment 7 bases; nucleotides outside the gene matches: 8. The CDR3 runs 14 residues. The CDR3 sequence: CASSLDRAVGEQYF. In nucleotides, the CDR3 is TGTGCCAGCAGCTTAGACAGGGCTGTGGGGGAGCAGTACTTC.

The chain combines TRBV5-1 with TRBJ1-2; D may be TRBD1 (5 bases). CDR3 length equals 15 residues. The ends were cut back, 0 bases at V and 2 bases at J, with 11 bases in the middle. Germline V CDR1 and CDR2: SGHRS, YFSETQ. CDR3 loop: CASSLEPGINYGYTF. The DNA of the CDR3 is TGCGCCAGCAGCTTGGAACCAGGGATAAACTATGGCTACACCTTC.

As to this clone: Distinct nucleotide sequences in the sample also encode this CDR3. V and J are TRBV15 and TRBJ2-1; perhaps TRBD1 as D (6 bases). This CDR3 has 15 amino acids. V gave up 0 bases and J gave up 1 base, with 7 bases separating them. Germline loops: CDR1 LNHNV, CDR2 YYDKDF (reference sequence). CDR3 bases: TGTGCCACCAGCAGAGAACAGGGTTCCTACAATGAGCAGTTCTTC. Translation gives CATSREQGSYNEQFF.

The genes are TRBV27 and TRBJ2-7; D is perhaps TRBD1 (6 bases). The CDR3 runs to 14 residues. Germline V lookup: CDR1 MNHEY, CDR2 SMNVEV (reference sequence). Trimming stripped 5 bases from V and 0 bases from J, with 11 bases between. The chain's CDR3 is CASSLGGHSYEQYF. In nucleotides, the CDR3 is TGTGCCAGCAGTCTAGGGGGACACTCCTACGAGCAGTACTTC.

This chain uses TRBV5-1 with TRBJ1-4, with 7 nucleotides matching TRBD1. The V gene's germline CDR1 is SGHRS and CDR2 YFSETQ. With V trimmed by 1 base and J by 8 bases, 17 bases remained unmatched. This CDR3 is built from 18 residues. The CDR3 reads CASSLTSGHRGRWEKLFF. The CDR3 coding sequence is TGCGCCAGCAGCTTGACCTCCGGCCACAGGGGAAGATGGGAAAAACTGTTTTTT.

V and J are TRBV6-5 and TRBJ1-4; D ambiguous. The CDR3 has 13 residues. Germline values: CDR1 MNHEY, CDR2 SVGAGI. Trimming removed 4 bases from V and 8 bases from J, with 11 bases in between. CDR3 region: CASSWRRKEKLFF. As DNA, the CDR3 is TGTGCCAGCAGTTGGAGACGAAAAGAAAAACTGTTTTTT.

The rearrangement joins TRBV4-2 to TRBJ2-7; D not certain. The J call may be faulty, since TRBJ2-1 better matches the DNA end. The CDR3 consists of 12 residues. Germline values: CDR1 LGHNA, CDR2 YNFKEQ. The CDR3 DNA follows: TGTGCCAGCAGCCACCGGGACAATGAGCAGTTCTTC. It encodes CASSHRDNEQFF.

The rearrangement links TRBV28 to TRBJ2-3, with TRBD1 matching 11 bases. Germline values: CDR1 MDHEN, CDR2 SYDVKM. This CDR3 comprises 19 residues. V lost 3 bases, J lost 2 bases, and 13 bases stayed unmatched. The CDR3 reads CASSFPRPGTGGSTDTQYF. For the CDR3, the DNA is TGTGCCAGCAGTTTTCCCCGACCCGGGACAGGGGGTTCCACAGATACGCAGTATTTT.

This clone was seen only once. V and J are TRBV11-2 and TRBJ1-4; D gene uncertain. Germline loops: CDR1 SGHAT, CDR2 FQNNGV. The V end was cut by 3 bases, the J end by 8 bases, with 10 bases between. CDR3 length equals 13 residues. The CDR3 is CASSFTPFEKLFF. DNA for the CDR3: TGTGCCAGCAGCTTCACTCCCTTCGAAAAACTGTTTTTT.

The gene calls are TRBV19 and TRBJ2-7; the match to TRBD2 covers 7 bases. CDR1 LNHDA and CDR2 SQIVND come from the germline V gene (reference sequence). The trim removed 5 bases at V and 4 bases at J, leaving 8 bases unmatched. This CDR3 is built from 14 residues. The CDR3 region is CASSRREGQYEQYF. The DNA of the CDR3 is TGTGCCAGTAGTCGGAGGGAGGGCCAATACGAGCAGTACTTC.

This chain connects TRBV18 to TRBJ2-6, with 11 nucleotides matching TRBD1. The germline V gene encodes CDR1 KGHSH and CDR2 LQKENI. V was clipped by 4 bases and J by 4 bases; unmatched bases: 12. The CDR3 totals 19 residues. The CDR3 DNA sequence: TGTGCCAGCTCACACCACGGGGGGGACAGGGGGAGCGGGGCCAACGTCCTGACTTTC. Amino acid sequence: CASSHHGGDRGSGANVLTF.

The chain has TRBV5-1 and TRBJ2-5; TRBD1 agrees at 8 bases. V shed 5 bases, J shed 1 base, and the junction held 7 bases outside the gene matches. In germline, CDR1 is SGHRS, CDR2 YFSETQ. The CDR3 consists of 15 residues. CDR3 DNA: TGCGCCAGCAGTGGGGACGGGACAGGCCAAGAGACCCAGTACTTC. Protein sequence: CASSGDGTGQETQYF.

In the case of this clone: At one of its ends the junction is not consistent with the germline gene, which may arise from a read error. The rearrangement uses TRBV7-9 and TRBJ2-2; TRBD1 agrees at 8 bases. The CDR3 totals 15 residues. The germline CDR1 and CDR2 sequences are SEHNR and FQNEAQ (reference sequence). CDR3 bases: TGTTCCAGCAGCCACGGGACAGGTCTCACCGGGGAGCTGTTTTTT. Its translation: CSSSHGTGLTGELFF.

The chain links TRBV30 to TRBJ1-6, with a weak D call TRBD1 (6 bases). The CDR3 is 15 amino acids. CDR1 is GTSNPN, CDR2 SVGIG, per germline (reference sequence). V dropped 3 bases and J dropped 7 bases, with 16 bases sitting between them. The CDR3 DNA reads TGTGCCTGGAGCCGGGAACAGGGAAGAAATTCACCCCTCCACTTT. Protein product: CAWSREQGRNSPLHF. Full variable domain (remainder filled in from reference TRBV30 and TRBJ1-6): SQTIHQWPATLVQPVGSPLSLECTVEGTSNPNLYWYRQAAGRGLQLLFYSVGIGQISSEVPQNLSASRPQDRQFILSSKKLLLSDSGFYLCAWSREQGRNSPLHFGNGTRLTVT.

The chain carries TRBV4-1 and TRBJ2-7, with 11 bases matching TRBD1. V lost 4 bases and J lost 3; bases outside the gene matches: 2. CDR1 is MGHRA and CDR2 is YSYEKL in the germline V gene. The CDR3 consists of 14 residues. CDR3 nucleotide sequence: TGCGCCAGCAGCCGGGGGACAGGGGGCTACGAGCAGTACTTC. This gives the protein CASSRGTGGYEQYF.